These 5 T cell receptor beta chains originate from one sample sequenced in a study of cytomegalovirus exposure and HLA in healthy donors. Vbeta (60) and Jbeta (13) primers were used in the PCR. Produced via immunoSEQ multiplex PCR; TCRdb's table is partial and in-frame only. This sample carries 150,000 or so clones, under 85% of them seen once, and the ten largest clones take 2.8%. Sequencing input: PBMCs. The receptors originated from a man aged 18 to 30 in good health and CMV-seronegative.

The genes are TRBV5-4 and TRBJ2-6; possibly TRBD2 for D (5 bases). The V end was cut by 1 base, the J end by 4 bases, with 12 bases between. The CDR3 sequence is 16 residues long. Germline V gene lookup returns CDR1 SGHNT and CDR2 YYREEE (reference sequence). Here the CDR3 DNA reads TGTGCCAGCAGCTTGCTCTCACAGCGGGGGGCCAACGTCCTGACTTTC. Protein: CASSLLSQRGANVLTF.

The chain employs TRBV4-3 and TRBJ2-7; 7 bases match TRBD1. Unmatched junction bases numbered 6, after V lost 3 bases and J lost 4 bases. From germline, CDR1 is LGHNA and CDR2 YSLEER. The CDR3 is 14 amino acids. CDR3 amino acids: CASSQVARGYEQYF. CDR3 nucleotides: TGCGCCAGCAGCCAGGTCGCCAGGGGGTACGAGCAGTACTTC.

This clone was picked up a small number of times. V gene TRBV27 combines with J gene TRBJ1-1; D is uncertain. Trimming removed 4 bases from V and 1 base from J, with 7 bases in between. This CDR3 has 13 amino acids. Germline V gene sequence: CDR1 MNHEY, CDR2 SMNVEV (reference sequence). The CDR3 DNA follows: TGTGCCAGCAGTTGGCGGCAGAACACTGAAGCTTTCTTT. As protein: CASSWRQNTEAFF.

A single count supports this clone. An end of the junction does not agree with germline; a read error may underlie this. V and J are TRBV28 and TRBJ1-4; no clear D gene. The CDR3 has 15 residues. Germline assignment: CDR1 MDHEN and CDR2 SYDVKM. This chain's CDR3 is CAGRTLWGVAEKLFF. The CDR3 coding sequence is TGTGCCGGCAGGACCCTCTGGGGAGTGGCTGAAAAACTGTTTTTT.

The rearrangement uses TRBV7-9 and TRBJ1-3; the D gene is possibly TRBD1 (6 bases). Germline loops: CDR1 SEHNR, CDR2 FQNEAQ (reference sequence). The V and J ends lost 5 bases and 0 bases respectively, with 8 bases between them. The CDR3 consists of 14 residues. DNA for the CDR3: TGTGCCAGCAGCGGGGGGGCCTCTGGAAACACCATATATTTT. Its translation: CASSGGASGNTIYF.